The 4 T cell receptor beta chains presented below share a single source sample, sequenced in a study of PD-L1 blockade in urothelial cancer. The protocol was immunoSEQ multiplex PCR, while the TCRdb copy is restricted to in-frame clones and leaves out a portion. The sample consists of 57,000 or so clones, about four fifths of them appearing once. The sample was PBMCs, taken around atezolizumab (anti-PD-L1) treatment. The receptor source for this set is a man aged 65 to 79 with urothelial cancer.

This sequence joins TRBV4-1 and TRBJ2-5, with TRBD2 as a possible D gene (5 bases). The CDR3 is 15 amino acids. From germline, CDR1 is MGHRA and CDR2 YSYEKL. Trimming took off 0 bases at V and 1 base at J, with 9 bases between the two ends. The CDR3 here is CASSQDGLSQETQYF. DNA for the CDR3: TGCGCCAGCAGCCAAGATGGACTTTCCCAAGAGACCCAGTACTTC.

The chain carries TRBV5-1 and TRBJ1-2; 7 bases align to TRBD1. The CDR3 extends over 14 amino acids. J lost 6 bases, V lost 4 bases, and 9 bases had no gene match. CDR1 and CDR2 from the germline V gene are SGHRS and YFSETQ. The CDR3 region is CASSPYTGADGYTF. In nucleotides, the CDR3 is TGCGCCAGCAGCCCCTATACAGGGGCAGATGGCTACACCTTC.

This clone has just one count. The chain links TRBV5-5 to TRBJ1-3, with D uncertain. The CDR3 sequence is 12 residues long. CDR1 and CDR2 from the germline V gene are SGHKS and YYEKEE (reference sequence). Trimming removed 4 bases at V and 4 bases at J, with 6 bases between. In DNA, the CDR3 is TGTGCCAGCAGCCTCCTAGGAAACACCATATATTTT. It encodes CASSLLGNTIYF.

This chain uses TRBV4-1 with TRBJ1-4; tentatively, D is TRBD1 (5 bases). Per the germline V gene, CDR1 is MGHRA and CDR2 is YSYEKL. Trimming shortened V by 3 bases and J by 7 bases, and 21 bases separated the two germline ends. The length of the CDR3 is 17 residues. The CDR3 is CASSHSGGGMGFEKLFF. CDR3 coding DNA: TGCGCCAGCAGCCATTCCGGCGGGGGAATGGGTTTTGAAAAACTGTTTTTT.